Presented here are 15 T cell receptor beta chains from one specimen sequenced in a study of cytomegalovirus exposure and HLA in healthy donors. Primers: 60 Vbeta forward and 13 Jbeta reverse. Data came from immunoSEQ multiplex PCR; TCRdb stores just in-frame clones and leaves some out. This table holds about 110,000 clones, 70% found once. Sample: PBMCs. These receptor sequences come from a man aged 40-49 years in good health and CMV-seropositive.

The chain combines TRBV6-5 with TRBJ2-1; the D gene is possibly TRBD1 (5 bases). This CDR3 spans 14 amino acids. In germline, CDR1 is MNHEY, CDR2 SVGAGI. Trimming removed 5 bases at V and 6 bases at J, with 14 bases between. The CDR3 sequence: CASSRQIDSNEQFF. The CDR3 DNA reads TGTGCCAGCAGTCGACAAATAGACAGCAATGAGCAGTTCTTC.

The rearrangement joins TRBV9 to TRBJ2-5; 9 positions match TRBD2. CDR1 is SGDLS, CDR2 YYNGEE, per germline. This CDR3 is built from 18 residues. Trimming took 4 bases from V and 3 from J; bases not matched to a gene: 16. The CDR3 region is CASSLEGASGIYEETQYF. For the CDR3, the DNA is TGTGCCAGCAGCCTCGAGGGCGCTAGCGGGATTTATGAAGAGACCCAGTACTTC. Variable domain in full (rest from reference TRBV9 and TRBJ2-5): DSGVTQTPKHLITATGQRVTLRCSPRSGDLSVYWYQQSLDQGLQFLIQYYNGEERAKGNILERFSAQQFPDLHSELNLSSLELGDSALYFCASSLEGASGIYEETQYFGPGTRLLVL.

This rearrangement joins TRBV11-2 to TRBJ2-3, with 8 bases aligning to TRBD2. V gave up 6 bases and J gave up 1 base; unmatched junction bases: 9. CDR1 and CDR2 from the germline V gene are SGHAT and FQNNGV. This CDR3 contains 16 residues. CDR3: CASRGLADIGTDTQYF. The CDR3 DNA reads TGTGCCAGCAGAGGACTAGCTGACATCGGCACAGATACGCAGTATTTT.

Worth noting for this clone: At one boundary the junction diverges from the germline segment, which might be a read error. This chain connects TRBV5-8 to TRBJ1-2; 7 bases map to TRBD1. CDR3 length: 14 residues. CDR1 and CDR2 from the germline V gene are SGHTS and YDEGEE. The CDR3 reads CAGSRGQSNYGYTF. CDR3 bases: TGTGCCGGCAGCAGGGGACAGTCTAACTATGGCTACACCTTC.

For the CDR3, the DNA is TGTGCCAGCAGCTTAATAGGGGTTACAGATACGCAGTATTTT. As protein: CASSLIGVTDTQYF. The chain joins TRBV7-3 to TRBJ2-3; tentative D call: TRBD1 (5 bases). Germline values: CDR1 SGHTA, CDR2 FQGTGA. CDR3 size: 14 residues. The ends were cut back, 1 base at V and 3 bases at J, with 8 bases in the middle.

This clone was seen a few times. J is TRBJ1-1 and V is TRBV29-1; D is possibly TRBD1 (5 bases). Germline CDR1 is SQVTM and CDR2 is ANQGSEA. Trimming took 4 bases from V and 3 from J, leaving 12 bases between them. CDR3 length: 13 amino acids. The CDR3 DNA reads TGCAGCGTTGGAATCAGGGAGGACACTGAAGCTTTCTTT. This sequence encodes CSVGIREDTEAFF.

V is TRBV9 and J is TRBJ1-1, with TRBD1 identical over 8 bases. The CDR3 contains 15 residues. In germline, CDR1 is SGDLS, CDR2 YYNGEE. V lost 0 bases, J lost 4 bases, and 5 bases stayed unmatched. CDR3 amino acids: CASSVETGESTEAFF. The CDR3 bases are TGTGCCAGCAGCGTAGAGACAGGGGAGAGCACTGAAGCTTTCTTT.

The gene calls are TRBV9 and TRBJ2-1; D is possibly TRBD2 (5 bases). CDR1 is SGDLS and CDR2 is YYNGEE in the germline V gene. This CDR3 has 16 amino acids. Trimming took off 4 bases at V and 4 bases at J, with 18 bases between the two ends. The CDR3, as DNA: TGTGCCAGCAGCTTAGAAATGACTGGAGGATACAATGAGCAGTTCTTC. The encoded protein is CASSLEMTGGYNEQFF.

This clone was detected only a few times. The rearrangement joins TRBV20-1 to TRBJ2-7; D gene uncertain. CDR3 length: 10 amino acids. The germline gives CDR1 DFQATT, CDR2 SNEGSKA (reference sequence). The germline V and J ends were trimmed by 6 bases and 3 bases, with 6 bases remaining between them. CDR3 sequence: CSAGFYEQYV. The CDR3 region has the DNA TGCAGTGCCGGGTTCTACGAGCAGTACGTC.

This CDR3 reads CASSQVAGSGNTIYF. The CDR3 DNA follows: TGCGCCAGCAGCCAAGTGGCGGGCTCTGGAAACACCATATATTTT. The V call is TRBV4-1, the J call TRBJ1-3; no clear D gene. The CDR3 sequence is 15 residues long. Per germline, CDR1 MGHRA and CDR2 YSYEKL. V lost 1 base and J lost 0, with 7 bases in between.

The chain is built from TRBV14 and TRBJ2-5; possible D gene TRBD2, 6 bases. The CDR3 spans 14 residues. Germline V lookup: CDR1 SGHDN, CDR2 FVKESK. Trimming removed 5 bases from V and 0 bases from J, with 10 bases in between. CDR3 bases: TGTGCCAGCAGCTTCCGGGACTACCAAGAGACCCAGTACTTC. It codes for CASSFRDYQETQYF.

CDR3 bases: TGTGCCAGTAGTATAGAGGACAGGGGAAGAGCCCAGCATTTT. Encoded protein: CASSIEDRGRAQHF. This rearrangement joins TRBV19 to TRBJ1-5; 9 positions agree with TRBD1. Germline assignment: CDR1 LNHDA and CDR2 SQIVND (reference sequence). J lost 11 bases, V lost 0 bases, and 5 bases had no gene match. CDR3 length: 14 residues.

The V gene is TRBV7-3, the J gene TRBJ2-7; 14 nucleotides agree with TRBD2. Germline V gene data show CDR1 as SGHTA and CDR2 as FQGTGA. J was trimmed by 3 bases and V by 5 bases; bases with no gene match: 6. This CDR3 is 16 amino acids long. CDR3: CASSLGLAGAGYEQYF. For the CDR3, the DNA is TGTGCCAGCAGCCTGGGACTAGCGGGAGCAGGCTACGAGCAGTACTTC.

The rearrangement joins TRBV19 to TRBJ2-7, with D hard to call. Trimming pared 1 base from V and 4 bases from J, leaving 5 bases between. Per germline, CDR1 LNHDA and CDR2 SQIVND (reference sequence). This CDR3 has 12 residues. CDR3 in amino acids: CASSIGGYEQYF. CDR3 bases: TGTGCCAGTAGTATAGGAGGTTACGAGCAGTACTTC. The full variable domain, completed using reference TRBV19 and TRBJ2-7, is DGGITQSPKYLFRKEGQNVTLSCEQNLNHDAMYWYRQDPGQGLRLIYYSQIVNDFQKGDIAEGYSVSREKKESFPLTVTSAQKNPTAFYLCASSIGGYEQYFGPGTRLTVT.

This clone was recorded once. The V gene is TRBV7-8, the J gene TRBJ2-7, with 10 bases fitting TRBD2. Germline V gives CDR1 SGHVS, CDR2 FQNEAQ. This CDR3 region has 13 residues. Trimming took 1 base from V and 9 from J; bases not matched to a gene: 3. The CDR3 nucleotides read TGTGCCAGCAGCTTAGGGACTAGCGGCGGGCAGTACTTC. It yields the protein CASSLGTSGGQYF.